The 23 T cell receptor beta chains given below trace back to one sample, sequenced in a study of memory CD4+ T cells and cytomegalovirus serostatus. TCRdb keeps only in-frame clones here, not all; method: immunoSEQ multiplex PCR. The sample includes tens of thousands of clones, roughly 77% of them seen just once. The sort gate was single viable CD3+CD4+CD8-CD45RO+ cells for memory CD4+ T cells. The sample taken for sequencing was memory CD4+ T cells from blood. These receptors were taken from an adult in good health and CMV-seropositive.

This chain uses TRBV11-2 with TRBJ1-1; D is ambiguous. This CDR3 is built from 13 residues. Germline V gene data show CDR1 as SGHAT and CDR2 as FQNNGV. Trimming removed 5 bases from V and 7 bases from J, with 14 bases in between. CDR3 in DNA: TGTGCCAGCAGCGCGGGGATCAACGATGAAGCTTTCTTT. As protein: CASSAGINDEAFF. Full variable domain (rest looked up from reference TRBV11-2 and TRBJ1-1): EAGVAQSPRYKIIEKRQSVAFWCNPISGHATLYWYQQILGQGPKLLIQFQNNGVVDDSQLPKDRFSAERLKGVDSTLKIQPAKLEDSAVYLCASSAGINDEAFFGQGTRLTVV.

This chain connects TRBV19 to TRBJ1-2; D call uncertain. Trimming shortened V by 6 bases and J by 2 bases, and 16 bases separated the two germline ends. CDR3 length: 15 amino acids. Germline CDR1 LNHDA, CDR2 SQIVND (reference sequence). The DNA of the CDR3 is TGTGCCAGTAGCCACCAGTTCGGCTCCAACTATGGCTACACCTTC. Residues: CASSHQFGSNYGYTF.

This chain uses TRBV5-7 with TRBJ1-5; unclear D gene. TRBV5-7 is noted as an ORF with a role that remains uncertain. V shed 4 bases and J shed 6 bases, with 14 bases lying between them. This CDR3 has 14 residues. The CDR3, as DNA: TGTGCCAGCAGCCAAACTCGGGGTCGTCAGCCCCAGCATTTT. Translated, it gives CASSQTRGRQPQHF.

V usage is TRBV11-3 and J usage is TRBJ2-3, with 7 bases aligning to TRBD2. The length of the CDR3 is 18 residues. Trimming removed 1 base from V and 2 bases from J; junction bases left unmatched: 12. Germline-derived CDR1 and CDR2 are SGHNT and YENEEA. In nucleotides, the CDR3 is TGTGCCAGCAGCTTAGCGCAAGCCGGGACTACATACACAGATACGCAGTATTTT. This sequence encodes CASSLAQAGTTYTDTQYF.

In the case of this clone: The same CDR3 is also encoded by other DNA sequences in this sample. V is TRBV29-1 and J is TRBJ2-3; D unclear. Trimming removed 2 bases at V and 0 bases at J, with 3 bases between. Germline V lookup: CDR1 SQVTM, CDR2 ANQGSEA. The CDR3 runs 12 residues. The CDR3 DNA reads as TGCAGCGTTGAAACTAGCACAGATACGCAGTATTTT. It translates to CSVETSTDTQYF.

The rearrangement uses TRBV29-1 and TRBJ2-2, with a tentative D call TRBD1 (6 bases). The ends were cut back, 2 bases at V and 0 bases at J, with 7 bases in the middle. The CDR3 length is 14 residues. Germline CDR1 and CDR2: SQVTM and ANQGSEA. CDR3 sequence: CSVERDTNTGELFF. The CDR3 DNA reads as TGCAGCGTTGAACGGGACACGAACACCGGGGAGCTGTTTTTT.

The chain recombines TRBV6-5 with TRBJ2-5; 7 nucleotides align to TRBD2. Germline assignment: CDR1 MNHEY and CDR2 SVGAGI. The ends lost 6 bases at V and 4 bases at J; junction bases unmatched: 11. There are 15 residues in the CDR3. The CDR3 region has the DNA TGTGCCAGCAGCCCCCCCGCGGGAGCCGGAGAGACCCAGTACTTC. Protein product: CASSPPAGAGETQYF.

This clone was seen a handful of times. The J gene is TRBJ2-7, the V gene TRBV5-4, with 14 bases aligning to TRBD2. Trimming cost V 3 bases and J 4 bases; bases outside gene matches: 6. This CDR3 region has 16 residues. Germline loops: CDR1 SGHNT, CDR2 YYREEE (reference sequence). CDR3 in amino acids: CASSSGLAGVSYEQYF. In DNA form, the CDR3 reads TGTGCCAGCAGCTCGGGACTAGCGGGAGTATCGTACGAGCAGTACTTC. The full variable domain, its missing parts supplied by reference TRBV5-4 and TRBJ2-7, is ETGVTQSPTHLIKTRGQQVTLRCSSQSGHNTVSWYQQALGQGPQFIFQYYREEENGRGNFPPRFSGLQFPNYSSELNVNALELDDSALYLCASSSGLAGVSYEQYFGPGTRLTVT.

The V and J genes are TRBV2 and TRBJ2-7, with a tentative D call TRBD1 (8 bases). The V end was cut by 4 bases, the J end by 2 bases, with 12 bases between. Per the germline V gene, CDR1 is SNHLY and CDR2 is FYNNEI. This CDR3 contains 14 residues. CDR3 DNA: TGTGCCAGCAGTGGGGGGGGACAGGCCTACGAGCAGTACGTC. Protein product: CASSGGGQAYEQYV.

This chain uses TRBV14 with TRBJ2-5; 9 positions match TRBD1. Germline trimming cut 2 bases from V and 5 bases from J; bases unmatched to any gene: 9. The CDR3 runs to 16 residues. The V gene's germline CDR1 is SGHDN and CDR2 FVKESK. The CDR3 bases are TGTGCCAGCAGCCAACGCGGGACAGGGATTCACGAGACCCAGTACTTC. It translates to CASSQRGTGIHETQYF.

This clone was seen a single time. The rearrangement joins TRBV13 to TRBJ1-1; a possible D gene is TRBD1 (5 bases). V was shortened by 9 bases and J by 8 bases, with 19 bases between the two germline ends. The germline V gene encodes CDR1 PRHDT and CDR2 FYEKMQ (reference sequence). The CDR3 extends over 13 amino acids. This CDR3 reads CASGSWNGAEAFF. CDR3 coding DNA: TGTGCCAGTGGGAGCTGGAATGGGGCCGAAGCTTTCTTT.

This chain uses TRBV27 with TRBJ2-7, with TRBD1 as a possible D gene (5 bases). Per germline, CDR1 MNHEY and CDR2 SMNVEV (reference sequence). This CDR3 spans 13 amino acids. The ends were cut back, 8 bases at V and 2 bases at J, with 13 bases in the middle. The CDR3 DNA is TGTGCCAGCTCCTCCAGGGATCCCTACGAGCAGTACGTC. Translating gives CASSSRDPYEQYV.

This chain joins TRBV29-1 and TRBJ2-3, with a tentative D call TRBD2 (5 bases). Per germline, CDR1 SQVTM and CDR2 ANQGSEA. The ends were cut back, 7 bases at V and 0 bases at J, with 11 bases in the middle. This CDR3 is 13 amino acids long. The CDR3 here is CSALALSTDTQYF. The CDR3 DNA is TGCAGCGCCCTAGCCCTTAGCACAGATACGCAGTATTTT.

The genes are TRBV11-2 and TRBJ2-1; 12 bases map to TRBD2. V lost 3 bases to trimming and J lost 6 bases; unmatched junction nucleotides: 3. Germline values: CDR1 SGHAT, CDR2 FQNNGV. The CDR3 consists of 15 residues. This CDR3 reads CASSLGLAGFNEQFF. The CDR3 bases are TGTGCCAGCAGCTTGGGACTAGCGGGTTTCAATGAGCAGTTCTTC.

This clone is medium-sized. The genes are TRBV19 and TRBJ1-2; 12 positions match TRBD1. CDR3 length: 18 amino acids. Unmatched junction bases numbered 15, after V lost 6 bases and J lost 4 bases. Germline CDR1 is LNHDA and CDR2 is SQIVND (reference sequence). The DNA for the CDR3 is TGTGCCAGTAGGCAGACCGGGACAGGGGGCCCCCTAGGCTATGGCTACACCTTC. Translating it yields CASRQTGTGGPLGYGYTF.

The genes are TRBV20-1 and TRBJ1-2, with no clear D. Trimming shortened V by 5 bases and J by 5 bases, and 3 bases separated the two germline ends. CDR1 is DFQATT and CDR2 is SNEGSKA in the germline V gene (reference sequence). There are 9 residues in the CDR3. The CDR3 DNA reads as TGCAGTGCTTTTTATGGCTACACCTTC. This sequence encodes CSAFYGYTF.

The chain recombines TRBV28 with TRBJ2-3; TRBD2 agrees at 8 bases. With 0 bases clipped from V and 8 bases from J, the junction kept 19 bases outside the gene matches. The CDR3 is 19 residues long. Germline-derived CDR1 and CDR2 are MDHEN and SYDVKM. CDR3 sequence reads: CASSLWGVGRARQIGTQYF. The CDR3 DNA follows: TGTGCCAGCAGTTTATGGGGTGTCGGGAGGGCCCGTCAGATAGGTACGCAGTATTTT.

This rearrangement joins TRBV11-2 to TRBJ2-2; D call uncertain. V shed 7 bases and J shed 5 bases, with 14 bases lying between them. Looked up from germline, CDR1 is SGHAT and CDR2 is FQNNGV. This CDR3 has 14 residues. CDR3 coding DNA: TGTGCCAGCACCTCCCCCGAGGAGACCGGGGAGCTGTTTTTT. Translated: CASTSPEETGELFF.

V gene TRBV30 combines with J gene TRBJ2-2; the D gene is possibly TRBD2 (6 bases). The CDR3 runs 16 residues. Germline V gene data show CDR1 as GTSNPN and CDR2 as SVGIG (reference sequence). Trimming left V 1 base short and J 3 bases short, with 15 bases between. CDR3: CAWSGMGGLYTGELFF. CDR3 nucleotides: TGTGCCTGGAGTGGAATGGGAGGCTTGTACACCGGGGAGCTGTTTTTT.

The CDR3 is CASSHSSGETYEQYF. Written as DNA, the CDR3 is TGCGCCAGCAGCCACTCTAGCGGGGAAACCTACGAGCAGTACTTC. The chain recombines TRBV4-3 with TRBJ2-7, with 9 bases identical to TRBD2. The CDR3 extends over 15 amino acids. The V segment lost 3 bases and the J segment 2 bases; nucleotides outside the gene matches: 5. Per germline, CDR1 LGHNA and CDR2 YSLEER.

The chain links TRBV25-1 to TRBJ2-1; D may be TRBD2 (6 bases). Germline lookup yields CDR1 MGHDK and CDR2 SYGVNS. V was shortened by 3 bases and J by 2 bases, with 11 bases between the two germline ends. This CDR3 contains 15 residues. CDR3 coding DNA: TGTGCCAGCAGTGACCGACTAGGGCCCTACAATGAGCAGTTCTTC. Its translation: CASSDRLGPYNEQFF.

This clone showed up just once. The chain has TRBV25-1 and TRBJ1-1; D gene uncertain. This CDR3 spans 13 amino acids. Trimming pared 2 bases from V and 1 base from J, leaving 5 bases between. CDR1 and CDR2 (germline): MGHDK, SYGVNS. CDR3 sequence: CASSEPPNTEAFF. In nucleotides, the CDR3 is TGTGCCAGCAGTGAACCCCCGAACACTGAAGCTTTCTTT.

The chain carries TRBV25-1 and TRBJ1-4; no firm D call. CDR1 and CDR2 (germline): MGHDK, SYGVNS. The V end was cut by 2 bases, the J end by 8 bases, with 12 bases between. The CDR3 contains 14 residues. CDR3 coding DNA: TGTGCCAGCAGTGAACTACGAGTGGGGGAAAAACTGTTTTTT. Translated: CASSELRVGEKLFF.